The table lists the clone carrying this T cell receptor beta chain with a few counts. Its antigen remains unknown. A much larger clonotype is one base distant, so this may be a read error. This CDR3 has 14 residues. Germline CDR1 reads DFQATT; CDR2 reads SNEGSKA (reference sequence). Trimming removed 1 base at V and 0 bases at J, with 7 bases between. The data were taken from a study of T-cell reconstitution after alpha-beta-depleted transplantation in children. The study, taken as a whole, reports: After transplant, at about two months, alpha-beta T cells were reportedly derived from several hundred expanded graft clones. T-cell counts and diversity were attributed mostly to newly produced T cells one year after transplant. Diversity of TCRbeta at day 60 was high in some patients, arising from surviving recipient T cells and thymic progenitors.

A library of TCRbeta sequences, prepared with unique molecular identifiers, was generated. TCRdb fed the PCR reads into MiXCR, producing one record per CDR3 protein. The sample yields about 180,000 distinct CDR3 sequences, 8.5% to 14% seen once. The TCR was taken from a boy younger than 10 with acute myeloid leukemia, due to receive a stem cell transplant. The rearrangement uses TRBV20-1 and TRBJ1-5; D gene uncertain. Material: PBMCs, obtained before TCRalphabeta/CD19-depleted stem cell transplant. The CDR3 DNA follows: TGCAGTGCTAGAGGGGCGTATAGCAATCAGCCCCAGCATTTT. This sequence encodes CSARGAYSNQPQHF.